The clone carrying this T cell receptor (beta chain) was counted many times. The sample belongs to a study of T cells of healthy individuals. TCRdb ran MiXCR on the 5' RACE reads and lists one entry per CDR3 protein. This table has 85,000 to 100,000 distinct CDR3 sequences, approximately 15% appearing once. Germline values: CDR1 MNHNY, CDR2 SVGAGI (reference sequence). The V gene end was trimmed by 5 bases and the J gene end by 3 bases; junction bases not matched to a gene: 3. The CDR3 consists of 14 residues. J is TRBJ1-2 and V is TRBV6-6; 10 nucleotides align to TRBD1. The receptor was isolated from a human donor in good health. The CDR3 sequence is CASSRGQGDYGYTF. In nucleotides, the CDR3 is TGTGCCAGCAGTCGAGGACAGGGGGACTATGGCTACACCTTC.